The 11 T cell receptor beta chains presented below share a single source sample, sequenced in a study of T-cell reconstitution after alpha-beta-depleted transplantation in children. Preparation of the TCRbeta library involved a method that used unique molecular identifiers. TCRdb re-derived calls from the PCR reads in MiXCR, one entry per CDR3 protein. The data hold a few hundred thousand distinct CDR3 sequences, with roughly 13% observed a single time. Sequenced here: PBMCs, mostly from graft donor cells, sampled 360 days after TCRalphabeta/CD19-depleted stem cell transplant. These TCRs come from a male patient younger than 18 who had a stem cell transplant for acute myeloid leukemia, so the T cells may come from the graft donor.

The gene calls are TRBV5-6 and TRBJ2-7, with 7 bases fitting TRBD2. Per germline, CDR1 SGHDT and CDR2 YYEEEE. This CDR3 is 14 amino acids long. J was trimmed by 2 bases and V by 2 bases; bases with no gene match: 4. CDR3: CASSFGGGAYEQYF. The CDR3 DNA sequence: TGTGCCAGCAGCTTCGGGGGAGGGGCCTACGAGCAGTACTTC.

This clonotype was counted at least ten times. The chain employs TRBV20-1 and TRBJ2-3; 7 bases fit TRBD1. This CDR3 spans 12 amino acids. Germline V gives CDR1 DFQATT, CDR2 SNEGSKA (reference sequence). V gave up 4 bases and J gave up 4 bases; unmatched junction bases: 2. CDR3 nucleotide sequence: TGCAGTGCTACACAGGGGTCAGATACGCAGTATTTT. It codes for CSATQGSDTQYF.

This clonotype was seen at least ten times. This sequence joins TRBV29-1 and TRBJ2-7; 7 nucleotides line up with TRBD1. Unmatched junction bases numbered 11, after V lost 4 bases and J lost 2 bases. The germline V gene encodes CDR1 SQVTM and CDR2 ANQGSEA. The CDR3 runs to 15 residues. The CDR3 bases are TGCAGCGTTGGGTCGGCCGGACAGGTGCCCTACGAGCAGTACTTC. Translation gives CSVGSAGQVPYEQYF.

This clonotype was seen only a few times. The V call is TRBV6-5, the J call TRBJ2-3, with TRBD2 as a possible D gene (5 bases). V was trimmed by 6 bases and J by 6 bases, leaving 10 bases between them. CDR1 MNHEY and CDR2 SVGAGI come from the germline V gene. CDR3 size: 12 residues. CDR3 bases: TGTGCCAGCAGGCGGGCCAGGGATACGCAGTATTTT. Protein sequence: CASRRARDTQYF.

The rearrangement links TRBV7-9 to TRBJ2-1; a weak D match, TRBD1 (6 bases). Germline loops: CDR1 SEHNR, CDR2 FQNEAQ (reference sequence). Trimming pared 5 bases from V and 5 bases from J, leaving 16 bases between. The CDR3 runs to 15 residues. The CDR3 reads CASSHQGPLNNEQFF. DNA for the CDR3: TGTGCCAGCAGCCATCAGGGGCCCCTGAACAATGAGCAGTTCTTC.

In nucleotides, the CDR3 is TGTGCCAGCAGTGTCCGTGCACTAGCGGGAGGGTCCTACGAGCAGTACTTC. As protein: CASSVRALAGGSYEQYF. The V and J genes are TRBV6-1 and TRBJ2-7; TRBD2 aligns across 13 bases. With V trimmed by 4 bases and J by 1 base, 7 bases remained unmatched. Germline CDR1 is MNHNS and CDR2 is SASEGT. The CDR3 loop spans 17 amino acids.

The chain joins TRBV6-5 to TRBJ2-3, with D tentatively TRBD2 (5 bases). Trimming removed 4 bases at V and 6 bases at J, with 17 bases between. The CDR3 covers 15 residues. CDR1 MNHEY and CDR2 SVGAGI come from the germline V gene. The CDR3 here is CASSSRGSWADTQYF. As DNA, the CDR3 is TGTGCCAGCAGTTCCCGGGGTAGCTGGGCCGATACGCAGTATTTT.

V is TRBV4-2 and J is TRBJ2-3; D is unresolved. Germline V gives CDR1 LGHNA, CDR2 YNFKEQ. Trimming stripped 7 bases from V and 2 bases from J, with 16 bases between. The length of the CDR3 is 15 residues. DNA for the CDR3: TGTGCCAGCACCCCGGGTTGGCTAAACACAGATACGCAGTATTTT. Residues: CASTPGWLNTDTQYF.

In its sample, this clonotype was seen a few times. V and J are TRBV6-2 or TRBV6-3 and TRBJ2-5; D remains unclear. Per germline, CDR1 MNHEY and CDR2 SVGEGT. The CDR3 contains 12 residues. V lost 6 bases, J lost 4 bases, and 9 bases lay in between. The CDR3, as DNA: TGTGCCAGCAGCTCGGCTTCAGAGACCCAGTACTTC. This sequence encodes CASSSASETQYF.

This clonotype was detected only a few times. The chain recombines TRBV20-1 with TRBJ2-5; no firm D call. The germline V gene has CDR1 DFQATT and CDR2 SNEGSKA (reference sequence). V gave up 7 bases and J gave up 5 bases, with 14 bases separating them. The CDR3 covers 12 residues. The CDR3 nucleotides are TGCAGTGTTACCACTGGGGTCGAGACCCAGTACTTC. Translation: CSVTTGVETQYF.

The chain is built from TRBV4-2 and TRBJ2-3; 8 bases align to TRBD2. Germline CDR1 is LGHNA and CDR2 is YNFKEQ. This CDR3 comprises 19 residues. V was clipped by 0 bases and J by 3 bases; unmatched bases: 14. CDR3 coding DNA: TGTGCCAGCAGCCAAGATTCAGGTCCCGAGCGGGGGCCAACAGATACGCAGTATTTT. The encoded protein is CASSQDSGPERGPTDTQYF.